These T cell receptor beta chains were read from a single sample in a study of blood T cells in healthy people across ages. TCRdb fed the 5' RACE reads into MiXCR, producing one record per CDR3 protein. The data show about 1.8 million distinct CDR3 sequences, about 49% seen once. What was sequenced was blood. Receptor source: a woman in her forties in good health. Each CDR3 is given with its conserved first and last residue.

v_call cdr3_aa
TRBV5-1 CASSLVVGGGNTQYF
TRBV6-2/TRBV6-3 CASNPGNQPQHF
TRBV18 CASSPPSGAKSSEQYF
TRBV4-3 CASSPAGGRNEQFF
TRBV5-1 CASRRNTGGLVDEQYF
TRBV6-5 CASSYSPVGGKQETQYF
TRBV4-3 CASSHGPGLGVTDTQYF
TRBV10-3 CAISERQGSETQYF
TRBV29-1 CSVEEGWDRREQYF
TRBV6-2/TRBV6-3 CASSYRGLTYEQYF
TRBV28 CASISRSSYNEQFF
TRBV27 CASSSVLGAYNEQFF
TRBV7-9 CASSSVKGAREKLFF
TRBV5-5 CASSLGQGFEAFF